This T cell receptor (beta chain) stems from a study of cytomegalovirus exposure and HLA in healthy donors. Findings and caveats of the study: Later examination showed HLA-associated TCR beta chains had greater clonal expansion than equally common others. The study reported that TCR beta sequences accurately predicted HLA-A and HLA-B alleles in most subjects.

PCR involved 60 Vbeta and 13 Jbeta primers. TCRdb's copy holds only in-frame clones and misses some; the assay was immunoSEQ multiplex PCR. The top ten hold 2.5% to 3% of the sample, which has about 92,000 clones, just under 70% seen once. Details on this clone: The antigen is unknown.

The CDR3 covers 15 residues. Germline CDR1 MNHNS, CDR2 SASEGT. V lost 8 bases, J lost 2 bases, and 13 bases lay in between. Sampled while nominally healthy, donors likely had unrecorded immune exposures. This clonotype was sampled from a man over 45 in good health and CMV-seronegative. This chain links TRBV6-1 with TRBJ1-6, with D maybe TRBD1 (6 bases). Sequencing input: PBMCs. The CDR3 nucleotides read TGTGCCAGCGGGGGCGGTGTCACCTATAATTCACCCCTCCACTTT. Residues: CASGGGVTYNSPLHF.